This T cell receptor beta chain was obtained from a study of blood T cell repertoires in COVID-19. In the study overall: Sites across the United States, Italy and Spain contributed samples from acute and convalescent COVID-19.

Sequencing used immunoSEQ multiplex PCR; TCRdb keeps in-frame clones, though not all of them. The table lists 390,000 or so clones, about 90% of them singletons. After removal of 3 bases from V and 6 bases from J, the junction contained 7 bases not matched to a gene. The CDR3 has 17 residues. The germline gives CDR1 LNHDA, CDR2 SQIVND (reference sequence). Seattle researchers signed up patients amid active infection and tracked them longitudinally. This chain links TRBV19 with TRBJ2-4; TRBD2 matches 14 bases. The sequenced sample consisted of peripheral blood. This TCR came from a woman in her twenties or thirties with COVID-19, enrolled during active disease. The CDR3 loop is CASSIPGLAGAGNIQYF. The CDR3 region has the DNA TGTGCCAGTAGTATCCCGGGACTAGCGGGAGCGGGAAACATTCAGTACTTC. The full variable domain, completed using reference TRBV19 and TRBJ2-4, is DGGITQSPKYLFRKEGQNVTLSCEQNLNHDAMYWYRQDPGQGLRLIYYSQIVNDFQKGDIAEGYSVSREKKESFPLTVTSAQKNPTAFYLCASSIPGLAGAGNIQYFGAGTRLSVL.